This T cell receptor beta chain was sequenced during a study of blood T cells in healthy people across ages. The authors ran a second PCR of about 6 to 12 cycles using a sample-barcoded 5' primer and a J-beta primer mix. Sequencing yielded, for each sample, at least 3 million paired-end reads carrying CDR3. MiXCR, run by TCRdb on the 5' RACE reads, gives a single entry per CDR3 protein. The sample carries approximately 800,000 distinct CDR3 sequences, roughly 34% recorded once. Trimming pared 1 base from V and 2 bases from J, leaving 7 bases between. This CDR3 has 14 amino acids. Germline V lookup: CDR1 SGHTA, CDR2 FQGNSA.

This clonotype originated in a man in his late teens or twenties in good health. J is TRBJ2-3 and V is TRBV7-2; D unresolved. The source material was blood. The CDR3, as DNA: TGTGCCAGCAGCTTAGTGTCTACCACAGATACGCAGTATTTT. Its translation: CASSLVSTTDTQYF.